These 24 T cell receptor beta chains were sequenced from one sample in a study of beta chain features in type 1 diabetes. What was sequenced were expressed TCRB transcripts, since all of the isolated RNA had been reverse transcribed. Assay used: immunoSEQ multiplex PCR; TCRdb lists only in-frame clones, some missing. This repertoire shows 300,000 to 450,000 clones, around 12% found once; its top ten account for roughly 0.015%. The source material was naive CD4+ T cells from blood. Receptor source: a man younger than 30 in good health.

J is TRBJ2-7 and V is TRBV29-1; maybe TRBD2 (7 bases). From germline, CDR1 is SQVTM and CDR2 ANQGSEA. Trimming removed 7 bases at V and 5 bases at J, with 21 bases between. This CDR3 contains 14 residues. As DNA, the CDR3 is TGCAGCGCCGTCGCGGGGGCGGCACTCAACGAGCAGTACTTC. It specifies CSAVAGAALNEQYF.

The sample holds a few counts of this clone. The rearrangement joins TRBV4-3 to TRBJ1-1; D might be TRBD1 (5 bases). CDR1 is LGHNA, CDR2 YSLEER, per germline. The CDR3 is 14 residues long. Trimming cost V 0 bases and J 3 bases, with 8 bases left between them. The chain's CDR3 is CASSQDPGDTEAFF. The DNA for the CDR3 is TGCGCCAGCAGCCAAGATCCGGGGGACACTGAAGCTTTCTTT.

The chain couples TRBV7-8 to TRBJ1-1; TRBD1 is a possible D gene (6 bases). CDR3 length: 15 amino acids. In germline, CDR1 is SGHVS, CDR2 FQNEAQ. V was cut by 5 bases and J by 9 bases, with 22 bases left in between. The CDR3 sequence: CASSPMDSETDKAFF. In DNA, the CDR3 is TGTGCCAGCAGCCCAATGGACAGCGAAACCGATAAAGCTTTCTTT.

V and J are TRBV6-5 and TRBJ1-1; unclear D gene. V was shortened by 8 bases and J by 1 base, with 11 bases between the two germline ends. This CDR3 has 13 residues. The germline gives CDR1 MNHEY, CDR2 SVGAGI. The CDR3: CASGRQTNTEAFF. The CDR3 nucleotides are TGTGCCAGCGGCAGGCAGACGAACACTGAAGCTTTCTTT.

This clone appeared a few times. Different DNA sequences within this sample yield the same CDR3. This rearrangement joins TRBV7-6 to TRBJ1-1; possibly TRBD1 for D (6 bases). CDR1 and CDR2 (germline): SGHVS, FNYEAQ. Trimming left V 2 bases short and J 2 bases short, with 9 bases between. The CDR3 is 14 amino acids. This chain's CDR3 is CASSLQGLNTEAFF. The CDR3, as DNA: TGTGCCAGCAGCTTACAGGGGTTAAACACTGAAGCTTTCTTT.

This chain uses TRBV5-1 with TRBJ2-5, with 7 bases aligning to TRBD2. Germline V lookup: CDR1 SGHRS, CDR2 YFSETQ. CDR3 length equals 15 residues. The trim removed 0 bases at V and 4 bases at J, leaving 6 bases unmatched. The CDR3 sequence: CASSLGTRVGETQYF. CDR3 nucleotide sequence: TGCGCCAGCAGCTTGGGGACTAGAGTCGGAGAGACCCAGTACTTC.

This clone was recorded a few times. The genes are TRBV27 and TRBJ2-5; D perhaps matches TRBD2 (6 bases). V was trimmed by 0 bases and J by 9 bases, leaving 17 bases between them. Germline CDR1 is MNHEY and CDR2 is SMNVEV (reference sequence). The CDR3 spans 15 residues. The CDR3 DNA is TGTGCCAGCAGTTTATCCTCGGGGGTCCAGAGACCCCAGTACTTC. This codes for CASSLSSGVQRPQYF.

V usage is TRBV30 and J usage is TRBJ1-5; 7 bases fit TRBD1. Germline V gives CDR1 GTSNPN, CDR2 SVGIG (reference sequence). V was pared by 2 bases and J by 0 bases, with 4 bases of the junction left unmatched. The CDR3 spans 15 residues. The CDR3, as DNA: TGTGCCTGGAGTCACGGACAGGTTAGCAATCAGCCCCAGCATTTT. Encoded protein: CAWSHGQVSNQPQHF.

The chain couples TRBV9 to TRBJ2-1; TRBD1 might be the D (5 bases). The ends were cut back, 0 bases at V and 5 bases at J, with 12 bases in the middle. The CDR3 is made up of 15 amino acids. In germline, CDR1 is SGDLS, CDR2 YYNGEE. In nucleotides, the CDR3 is TGTGCCAGCAGCGTAGGGTTACAGGAAAACAATGAGCAGTTCTTC. Translated, it gives CASSVGLQENNEQFF.

The V gene is TRBV27, the J gene TRBJ1-6; a possible D gene is TRBD1 (5 bases). CDR1 and CDR2 from the germline V gene are MNHEY and SMNVEV (reference sequence). The CDR3 extends over 13 amino acids. The V end lost 8 bases, the J end lost 13 bases, and 18 bases lay between the germline ends. Here the CDR3 DNA reads TGTGCCAGCCGCTTAGAAGGGGCAGGGCCCCTCCACTTT. Residues: CASRLEGAGPLHF.

The sample holds a few counts of this clone. V usage is TRBV10-3 and J usage is TRBJ1-3; 7 bases map to TRBD1. The V and J ends lost 0 bases and 1 base, in that order; junction bases with no gene match: 6. The germline CDR1 and CDR2 sequences are ENHRY and SYGVKD. The CDR3 spans 17 residues. CDR3 sequence (DNA): TGTGCCATCAGTGAGTCGAGCGGCAGGGGGTCTGGAAACACCATATATTTT. It translates to CAISESSGRGSGNTIYF.

This clone turned up a few times. The gene calls are TRBV18 and TRBJ2-7, with D uncertain. The CDR3 is 13 amino acids. Trimming shortened V by 3 bases and J by 2 bases, and 8 bases separated the two germline ends. Germline loops: CDR1 KGHSH, CDR2 LQKENI. The CDR3 spells CASSPELPYEQYF. CDR3 DNA sequence: TGTGCCAGCTCACCTGAGCTCCCCTACGAGCAGTACTTC.

CDR3 amino acids: CASSFLSAGAYEQYF. The DNA of the CDR3 is TGTGCCAGCAGTTTCCTCTCGGCAGGGGCCTACGAGCAGTACTTC. The chain is built from TRBV28 and TRBJ2-7, with D possibly matching TRBD1 (6 bases). Trimming took off 3 bases at V and 2 bases at J, with 14 bases between the two ends. The CDR3 contains 15 residues. CDR1 and CDR2 from the germline V gene are MDHEN and SYDVKM.

On this clone: Within the sample, other DNA sequences also encode this same CDR3. This chain joins TRBV7-9 and TRBJ2-7; possible D gene TRBD2, 6 bases. V was pared by 4 bases and J by 7 bases, with 14 bases between. This CDR3 is 13 amino acids long. Per the germline V gene, CDR1 is SEHNR and CDR2 is FQNEAQ (reference sequence). CDR3 in DNA: TGTGCCAGCAGCTCACTAGCCGTAGGGGAGCAGTACTTC. Its translation: CASSSLAVGEQYF.

The chain joins TRBV5-1 to TRBJ2-2, with TRBD1 matching 7 bases. CDR3 length equals 16 residues. Per the germline V gene, CDR1 is SGHRS and CDR2 is YFSETQ. The ends lost 4 bases at V and 1 base at J; junction bases unmatched: 7. The CDR3 DNA follows: TGCGCCAGCAGCGCACCGGGACAGTTGAACACCGGGGAGCTGTTTTTT. It encodes CASSAPGQLNTGELFF.

This clone has just a few counts. The chain has TRBV9 and TRBJ2-3; the match to TRBD2 covers 8 bases. The germline V gene encodes CDR1 SGDLS and CDR2 YYNGEE. V gave up 4 bases and J gave up 2 bases; unmatched junction bases: 9. The CDR3 is 16 amino acids. CDR3 nucleotides: TGTGCCAGCAGCCCAAGTGTGCGGGGGGACACAGATACGCAGTATTTT. Protein: CASSPSVRGDTDTQYF.

The table lists this clone with a few counts. Other DNA sequences within the sample encode an identical CDR3. The CDR3 is CAWSADRGAYEQYF. CDR3 sequence (DNA): TGTGCCTGGAGTGCGGACAGGGGAGCCTACGAGCAGTACTTC. This chain connects TRBV30 to TRBJ2-7; 9 positions agree with TRBD1. Trimming at V came to 1 base and at J to 2 bases, leaving 3 bases not matched to a gene. From germline, CDR1 is GTSNPN and CDR2 SVGIG (reference sequence). CDR3 size: 14 residues.

V usage is TRBV7-9 and J usage is TRBJ2-3; 14 bases line up with TRBD2. Germline V gene lookup returns CDR1 SEHNR and CDR2 FQNEAQ (reference sequence). This CDR3 spans 19 amino acids. V trimming: 4 bases; J trimming: 1 base; junction bases outside the gene matches: 10. Here the CDR3 DNA reads TGTGCCAGCAGCTCCCCGCCGGGACTAGCGGGGGCCCGCACAGATACGCAGTATTTT. It encodes CASSSPPGLAGARTDTQYF.

This clone was picked up a small number of times. The chain has TRBV5-4 and TRBJ2-1; TRBD2 agrees at 10 bases. With 4 bases clipped from V and 4 bases from J, the junction kept 5 bases outside the gene matches. Germline V gene data show CDR1 as SGHNT and CDR2 as YYREEE (reference sequence). The CDR3 contains 15 residues. The CDR3 is CASSVGLAVYNEQFF. The CDR3 DNA sequence: TGTGCCAGCAGCGTAGGACTAGCGGTTTACAATGAGCAGTTCTTC.

In this sample, this clone turned up a few times. V usage is TRBV6-4 and J usage is TRBJ1-1; D perhaps matches TRBD1 (5 bases). The CDR3 sequence is 14 residues long. Trimming pared 6 bases from V and 4 bases from J, leaving 15 bases between. Looked up from germline, CDR1 is MRHNA and CDR2 is SNTAGT. The CDR3 protein is CASSPGQGGTEAFF. In DNA form, the CDR3 reads TGTGCCAGCAGCCCCGGCCAGGGCGGCACTGAAGCTTTCTTT.

This clone occurred a few times. The chain recombines TRBV30 with TRBJ2-5, with D perhaps TRBD1 (7 bases). Trimming cost V 8 bases and J 4 bases, with 17 bases left between them. In germline, CDR1 is GTSNPN, CDR2 SVGIG (reference sequence). The CDR3 covers 13 residues. The CDR3 reads CAGKRQGGETQYF. The CDR3 DNA reads TGTGCCGGAAAAAGACAGGGAGGAGAGACCCAGTACTTC. Complete variable domain (other parts from reference TRBV30 and TRBJ2-5): SQTIHQWPATLVQPVGSPLSLECTVEGTSNPNLYWYRQAAGRGLQLLFYSVGIGQISSEVPQNLSASRPQDRQFILSSKKLLLSDSGFYLCAGKRQGGETQYFGPGTRLLVL.

This clone was seen more than once but under ten times. This sequence joins TRBV5-4 and TRBJ2-3, with 7 bases matching TRBD2. This CDR3 contains 14 residues. The V gene end was trimmed by 4 bases and the J gene end by 5 bases; junction bases not matched to a gene: 7. The germline V gene has CDR1 SGHNT and CDR2 YYREEE (reference sequence). The CDR3 region has the DNA TGTGCCAGCAGCCTCGGACTAGTGGAAGATACGCAGTATTTT. Its translation: CASSLGLVEDTQYF.

The chain has TRBV30 and TRBJ2-7; TRBD1 aligns across 10 bases. Looked up from germline, CDR1 is GTSNPN and CDR2 is SVGIG (reference sequence). The V segment lost 8 bases and the J segment 7 bases; nucleotides outside the gene matches: 17. The CDR3 has 15 amino acids. The CDR3 bases are TGTGCCAGCGACAAACCGGGACAGGGGTTGGGGGAGCAGTACTTC. This codes for CASDKPGQGLGEQYF.

This clone was counted only a few times. J is TRBJ2-7 and V is TRBV9; D uncertain. The germline V gene encodes CDR1 SGDLS and CDR2 YYNGEE. The V end lost 0 bases, the J end lost 2 bases, and 9 bases lay between the germline ends. This CDR3 region has 14 residues. CDR3 DNA: TGTGCCAGCAGCGTAGGCGGCGGCACCTACGAGCAGTACTTC. This translates into CASSVGGGTYEQYF.